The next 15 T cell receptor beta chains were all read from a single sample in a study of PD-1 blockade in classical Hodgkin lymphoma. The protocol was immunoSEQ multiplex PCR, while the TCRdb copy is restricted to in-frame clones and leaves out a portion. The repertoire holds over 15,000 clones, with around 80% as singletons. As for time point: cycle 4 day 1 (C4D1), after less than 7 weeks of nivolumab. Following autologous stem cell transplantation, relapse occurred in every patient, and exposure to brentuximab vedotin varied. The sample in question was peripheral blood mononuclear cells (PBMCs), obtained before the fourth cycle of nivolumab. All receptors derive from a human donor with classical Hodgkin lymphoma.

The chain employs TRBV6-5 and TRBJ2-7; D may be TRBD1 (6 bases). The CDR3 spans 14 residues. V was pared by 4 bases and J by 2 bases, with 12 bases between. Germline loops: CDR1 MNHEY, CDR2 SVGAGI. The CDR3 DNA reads TGTGCCAGCAGTTCGGCGACAGGTCCCTACGAGCAGTACGTC. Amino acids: CASSSATGPYEQYV.

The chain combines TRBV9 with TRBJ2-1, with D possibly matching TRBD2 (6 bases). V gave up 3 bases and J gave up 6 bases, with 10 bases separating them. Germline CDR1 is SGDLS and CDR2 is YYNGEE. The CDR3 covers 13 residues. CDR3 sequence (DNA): TGTGCCAGCAGCGCACGGGAGACCAATGAGCAGTTCTTC. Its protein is CASSARETNEQFF.

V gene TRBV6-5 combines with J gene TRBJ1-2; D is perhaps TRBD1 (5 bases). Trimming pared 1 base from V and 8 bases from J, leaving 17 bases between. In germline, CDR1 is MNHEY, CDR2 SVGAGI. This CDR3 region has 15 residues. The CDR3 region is CASSYLRGTRQGYTF. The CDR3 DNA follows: TGTGCCAGCAGTTACTTGCGGGGGACGAGGCAAGGCTACACCTTC.

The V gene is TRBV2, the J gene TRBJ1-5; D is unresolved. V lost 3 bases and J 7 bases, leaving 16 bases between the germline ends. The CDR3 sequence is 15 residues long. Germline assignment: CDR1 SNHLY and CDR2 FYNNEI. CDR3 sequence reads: CASSELGIGEQPQHF. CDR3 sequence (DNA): TGTGCCAGCAGTGAGTTAGGGATCGGGGAACAGCCCCAGCATTTT.

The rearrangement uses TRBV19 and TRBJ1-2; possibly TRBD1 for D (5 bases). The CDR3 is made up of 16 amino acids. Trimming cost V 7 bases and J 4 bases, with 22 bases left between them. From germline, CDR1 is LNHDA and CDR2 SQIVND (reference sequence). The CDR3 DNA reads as TGTGCCAGTAACACACCTTCGGCAGGGAAGTCCTATGGCTACACCTTC. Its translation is CASNTPSAGKSYGYTF. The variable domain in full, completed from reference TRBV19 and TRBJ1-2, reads DGGITQSPKYLFRKEGQNVTLSCEQNLNHDAMYWYRQDPGQGLRLIYYSQIVNDFQKGDIAEGYSVSREKKESFPLTVTSAQKNPTAFYLCASNTPSAGKSYGYTFGSGTRLTVV.

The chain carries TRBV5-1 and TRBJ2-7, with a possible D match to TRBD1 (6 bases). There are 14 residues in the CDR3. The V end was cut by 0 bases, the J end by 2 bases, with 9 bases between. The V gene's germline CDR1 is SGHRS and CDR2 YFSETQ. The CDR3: CASSLGGQTYEQYV. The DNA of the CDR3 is TGCGCCAGCAGCTTGGGCGGACAGACCTACGAGCAGTACGTC.

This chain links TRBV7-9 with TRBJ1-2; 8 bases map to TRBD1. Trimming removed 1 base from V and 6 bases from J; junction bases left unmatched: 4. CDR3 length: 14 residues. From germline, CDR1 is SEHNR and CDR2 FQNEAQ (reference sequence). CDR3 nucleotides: TGTGCCAGCAGCTTAGATACAGGGGGGGATGGCTACACCTTC. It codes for CASSLDTGGDGYTF.

In DNA form, the CDR3 reads TGCGCCAGCAGTGGCCGGTATCTAGGGTCAGAAGCCACCGGGGAGCTGTTTTTT. Translated, it gives CASSGRYLGSEATGELFF. V usage is TRBV10-1 and J usage is TRBJ2-2; no definite D call. Germline V CDR1 and CDR2: WNHNN, SYGVQD (reference sequence). This CDR3 is 18 amino acids long. V shed 4 bases and J shed 4 bases, with 22 bases lying between them.

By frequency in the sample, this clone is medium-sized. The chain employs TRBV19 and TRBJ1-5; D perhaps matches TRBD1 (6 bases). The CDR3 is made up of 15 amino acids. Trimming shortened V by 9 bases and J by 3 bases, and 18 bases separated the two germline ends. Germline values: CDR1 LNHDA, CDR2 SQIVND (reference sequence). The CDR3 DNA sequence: TGTGCCAGCAGGAGGGGGGGCGCGAACAATCAGCCCCAGCATTTT. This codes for CASRRGGANNQPQHF.

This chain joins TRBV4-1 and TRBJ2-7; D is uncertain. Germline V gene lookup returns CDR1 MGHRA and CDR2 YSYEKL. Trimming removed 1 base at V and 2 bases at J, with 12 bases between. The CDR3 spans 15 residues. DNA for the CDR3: TGCGCCAGCAGCCAAGTGGGCCACACTACCTACGAGCAGTACTTC. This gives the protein CASSQVGHTTYEQYF.

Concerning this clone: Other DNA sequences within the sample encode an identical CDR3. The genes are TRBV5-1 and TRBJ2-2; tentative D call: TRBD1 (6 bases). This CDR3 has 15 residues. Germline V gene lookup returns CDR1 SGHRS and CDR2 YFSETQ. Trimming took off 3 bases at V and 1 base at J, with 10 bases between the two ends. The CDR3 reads CASSSGQRNTGELFF. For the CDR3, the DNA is TGCGCCAGCAGCTCAGGACAGCGGAACACCGGGGAGCTGTTTTTT.

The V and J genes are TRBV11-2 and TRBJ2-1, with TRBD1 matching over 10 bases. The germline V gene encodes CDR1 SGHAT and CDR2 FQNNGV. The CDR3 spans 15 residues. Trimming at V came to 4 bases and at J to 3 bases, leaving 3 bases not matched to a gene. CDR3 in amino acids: CASSYGTGDYNEQFF. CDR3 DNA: TGTGCCAGCAGCTACGGGACAGGGGACTACAATGAGCAGTTCTTC.

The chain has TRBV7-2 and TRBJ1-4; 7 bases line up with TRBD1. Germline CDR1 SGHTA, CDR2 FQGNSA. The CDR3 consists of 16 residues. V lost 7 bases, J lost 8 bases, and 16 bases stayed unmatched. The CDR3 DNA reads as TGTGCCAGCACTTTATTACTCCGGGACAGACCCGAAAAACTGTTTTTT. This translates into CASTLLLRDRPEKLFF.

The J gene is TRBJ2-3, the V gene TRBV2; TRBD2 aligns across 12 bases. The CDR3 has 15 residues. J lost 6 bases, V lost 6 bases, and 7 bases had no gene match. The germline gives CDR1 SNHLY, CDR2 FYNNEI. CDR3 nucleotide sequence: TGTGCCAGCAGACCGACTAGCGGGGGAGTTGATACGCAGTATTTT. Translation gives CASRPTSGGVDTQYF.

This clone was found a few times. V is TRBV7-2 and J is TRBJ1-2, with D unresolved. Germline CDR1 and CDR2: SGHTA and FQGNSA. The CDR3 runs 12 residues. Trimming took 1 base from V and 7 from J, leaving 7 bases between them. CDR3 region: CASSLDYGGYTF. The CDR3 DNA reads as TGTGCCAGCAGCTTAGATTATGGTGGCTACACCTTC.